The source of this TCR beta chain is a study of T cells in Graves' hyperthyroidism and ophthalmopathy. The CDR3 regions of TCR beta were amplified from RNA transcripts. The primer set for the first-round RT-PCR of the TCR CDR3 was HTBI. TCRdb called the multiplex PCR reads again in MiXCR, with one record for every CDR3 protein. The table lists roughly 400,000 distinct CDR3 sequences, about 25% of them singletons, with 73% in the top ten. The CDR3 runs 19 residues. CDR1 is MGHRA and CDR2 is YSYEKL in the germline V gene. V trimming: 1 base; J trimming: 1 base; junction bases outside the gene matches: 6.

The rearrangement uses TRBV4-1 and TRBJ2-1; 14 bases agree with TRBD2. The specimen sequenced was blood. The receptor was isolated from a man aged 50 to 59 with Graves' hyperthyroidism. As DNA, the CDR3 is TGCGCCAGCAGCCAAGCGGGACTAGCGGGAGTTAGATCCTACAATGAGCAGTTCTTC. This gives the protein CASSQAGLAGVRSYNEQFF.